This TCR beta chain is drawn from a study of cytomegalovirus exposure and HLA in healthy donors. As for the study in general: Out of several hundred genotyped donors, about 80% belonged to the Caucasian-associated ancestry cluster.

Overall study results and limits: Reports credit the classifier with highly specific, highly sensitive diagnosis of cytomegalovirus status. Fewer N-insertions than the roughly 670-donor mean were reportedly shown by an Asian-associated ancestry cluster in a later analysis. Among TCR beta chains of equal frequency, HLA-associated ones were more clonally expanded in a later analysis.

Note on this clone: What it recognizes is unknown.

The PCR was carried out with 60 Vbeta primers and 13 Jbeta primers. Repertoires were generated with immunoSEQ multiplex PCR, while TCRdb's copy carries only in-frame clones and drops some. This repertoire shows about 140,000 clones, more than 55% found once; its top ten account for 6% to 8%. The CDR3 loop spans 14 amino acids. V was trimmed by 4 bases and J by 8 bases, leaving 17 bases between them. Germline V lookup: CDR1 KGHSH, CDR2 LQKENI. The source is a woman aged 55-70 years in good health and CMV-seronegative. Sequencing was carried out using PBMCs. The chain combines TRBV18 with TRBJ1-2, with TRBD1 as a possible D gene (5 bases). The CDR3 loop is CASSLLEGTEGYTF. The CDR3 DNA sequence: TGTGCCAGCTCACTTTTGGAGGGGACGGAAGGCTACACCTTC.